This T cell receptor beta chain was retrieved from a study of shared clonotypes between healthy human individuals. It was across several immunoSEQ plates that each subset's genomic DNA was evenly split. Data came from immunoSEQ multiplex PCR; TCRdb stores just in-frame clones and leaves some out. In the table there are over 2 million clones, about 95% of which are singletons. CD45RO negativity and positive selection for CCR7 defined naive CD8 cells, a population that excluded terminally differentiated effector memory CD45RA+ cells. Recent acute infections and vaccinations were absent in the healthy HIV-negative adult donors. The V gene's germline CDR1 is MNHNS and CDR2 SASEGT. V lost 8 bases to trimming and J lost 3 bases, with 17 bases between them. The CDR3 totals 14 residues.

The sequence was obtained from a man aged 18 to 30 in good health. What was sequenced was naive CD8+ T cells sorted from blood. J is TRBJ2-7 and V is TRBV6-1; D tentatively fits TRBD1 or TRBD2 (5 bases each). CDR3 in amino acids: CASSEGSGNYEQYF. In DNA form, the CDR3 reads TGTGCCAGCTCTGAGGGGTCGGGGAACTACGAGCAGTACTTC.